These T cell receptor beta chains were read from a single sample in a study of cytomegalovirus exposure and HLA in healthy donors. Using immunoSEQ multiplex PCR, the repertoire was profiled, and TCRdb retains in-frame clones only, with some absent. This sample has around 160,000 clones; about two thirds occur once, and the top ten carry around 4.5%. The sample was PBMCs. These receptors were taken from a woman aged 18-29 years in good health and CMV-seropositive. CDR3s include the opening cysteine and the closing phenylalanine or tryptophan. A D gene is named only where the DNA matches it firmly. Size values are once, few and many counts, or a class for expanded clones, and some rows have none.

D: TRBD1
J: TRBJ1-6
size: .
V: TRBV9
DNA: TGTGCCAGCAGCGTCTCTCCCGGGACAGGGTGGGATTCACCCCTCCACTTT
CDR3: CASSVSPGTGWDSPLHF

D: TRBD1
J: TRBJ2-2
size: .
V: TRBV11-3
DNA: TGTGCCAGCAGCACTAACAGGGGGCGAGTGCGGGAGTTTGACACCGGGGAGCTGTTTTTT
CDR3: CASSTNRGRVREFDTGELFF

D: .
J: TRBJ2-1
size: .
V: TRBV7-2
DNA: TGTGCCAGCAGCTTGGGCCTCGTGGCGGGGAGCTCCTACAATGAGCAGTTCTTC
CDR3: CASSLGLVAGSSYNEQFF

D: .
J: TRBJ2-7
size: .
V: TRBV28
DNA: TGTGCCAGCAGTAACAACCTCGAGCAGTACTTC
CDR3: CASSNNLEQYF

D: TRBD2
J: TRBJ2-3
size: .
V: TRBV28
DNA: TGTGCCAGCAGCCGGACTAGCGGGGTCACTACGCAGTATTTT
CDR3: CASSRTSGVTTQYF

D: TRBD1
J: TRBJ1-2
size: .
V: TRBV18
DNA: TGTGCCAGCTCACCCACAGGGGCGCCCCTGTATGGCTACACCTTC
CDR3: CASSPTGAPLYGYTF

D: .
J: TRBJ2-4
size: .
V: TRBV7-3
DNA: TGTGCCAGCAGCTTAGTTGGGGGGAGCATTGACATTCAGTACTTC
CDR3: CASSLVGGSIDIQYF

D: .
J: TRBJ2-7
size: .
V: TRBV10-3
DNA: TGTGCCATCAGTGAGGGGGGGGCACCGAACTACGAGCAGTACTTC
CDR3: CAISEGGAPNYEQYF

D: .
J: TRBJ2-3
size: few
V: TRBV13
DNA: TGTGCCAGCAGCTTCTCAGGGGTTACGCAGTATTTT
CDR3: CASSFSGVTQYF

D: .
J: TRBJ2-5
size: .
V: TRBV4-2
DNA: TGTGCCAGCAGCCGCCTAGCTGGGGAGACCCAGTACTTC
CDR3: CASSRLAGETQYF

D: .
J: TRBJ2-5
size: .
V: TRBV7-2
DNA: TGTGCCAGCAGCTCGGTTACAGGGTCAGGAGAGACCCAGTACTTC
CDR3: CASSSVTGSGETQYF

D: .
J: TRBJ1-1
size: few
V: TRBV9
DNA: TGTGCCAGCAATGGGGGCAGAGGCACTGAAGCTTTCTTT
CDR3: CASNGGRGTEAFF

D: TRBD1
J: TRBJ1-2
size: few
V: TRBV5-1
DNA: TGCGCCAGCAGCTTGGGGACCGGGACAGGGATTTATGGCTACACCTTC
CDR3: CASSLGTGTGIYGYTF

D: TRBD2
J: TRBJ2-1
size: .
V: TRBV5-1
DNA: TGCGCCAGCAGCTTTGCTAGCGGGGGGGGAGGCTCCTATGAGCAGTTCTTC
CDR3: CASSFASGGGGSYEQFF

D: .
J: TRBJ2-3
size: .
V: TRBV1
DNA: TGCACCAGCAGCCAAGATATCTTAGATACGCAGTATTTT
CDR3: CTSSQDILDTQYF

D: TRBD1
J: TRBJ1-2
size: .
V: TRBV18
DNA: TGTGCCAGCTCACCGGGACAGGGTAGGAATGGCTACACCTTC
CDR3: CASSPGQGRNGYTF

D: .
J: TRBJ2-1
size: .
V: TRBV28
DNA: TGTGCCAGCAGTGTTGAGGGTGAGCAGTTCTTC
CDR3: CASSVEGEQFF

D: .
J: TRBJ2-7
size: .
V: TRBV10-3
DNA: TGTGCCATCATGCAGGGCGGCACGTCCTACGAGCAGTACTTC
CDR3: CAIMQGGTSYEQYF

D: TRBD2
J: TRBJ2-5
size: .
V: TRBV6-5
DNA: TGTGCCAGCAGTTCGATACTAGCGGGGGGGACAGAGACCCAGTACTTC
CDR3: CASSSILAGGTETQYF

D: .
J: TRBJ1-2
size: few
V: TRBV6-5
DNA: TGTGCCAGCAGTATGGGCTCAATTGGCTATGGCTACACCTTC
CDR3: CASSMGSIGYGYTF